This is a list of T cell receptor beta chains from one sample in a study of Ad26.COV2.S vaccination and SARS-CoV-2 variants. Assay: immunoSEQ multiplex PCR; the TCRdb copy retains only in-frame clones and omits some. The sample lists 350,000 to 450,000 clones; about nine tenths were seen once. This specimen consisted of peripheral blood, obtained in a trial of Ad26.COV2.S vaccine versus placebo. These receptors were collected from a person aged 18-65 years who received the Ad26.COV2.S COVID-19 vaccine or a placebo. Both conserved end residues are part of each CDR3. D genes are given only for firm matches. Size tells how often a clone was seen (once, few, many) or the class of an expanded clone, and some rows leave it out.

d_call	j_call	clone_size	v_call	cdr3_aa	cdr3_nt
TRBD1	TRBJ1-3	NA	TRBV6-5	CASLSDRGGGNTIYF	TGTGCCAGCCTATCCGACAGGGGAGGTGGAAACACCATATATTTT
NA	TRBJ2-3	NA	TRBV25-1	CASSDLFRVTQYF	TGTGCCAGCAGTGATCTATTTAGGGTGACGCAGTATTTT
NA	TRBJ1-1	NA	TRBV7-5	CASSLGMNTEAFF	TGTGCCAGCAGCTTAGGAATGAACACTGAAGCTTTCTTT
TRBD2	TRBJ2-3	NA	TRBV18	CASSLNHGAGLPDTQYF	TGTGCCAGCTCACTTAACCACGGAGCGGGGCTCCCAGATACGCAGTATTTT
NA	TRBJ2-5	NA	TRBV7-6	CASSLSDTQYF	TGTGCCAGCAGCTTAAGTGATACCCAGTACTTC
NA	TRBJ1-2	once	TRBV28	CASSLIRGLANYGYTF	TGTGCCAGCAGTTTAATACGGGGATTAGCTAACTATGGCTACACCTTC
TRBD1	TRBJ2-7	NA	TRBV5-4	CASSPGQSYEQYF	TGTGCCAGCAGTCCGGGACAGTCCTACGAGCAGTACTTC
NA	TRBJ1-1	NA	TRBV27	CASSKRGGVTEAFF	TGTGCCAGCAGTAAAAGGGGGGGGGTGACTGAAGCTTTCTTT
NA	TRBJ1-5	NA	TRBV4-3	CASSQVWGFGQPQHF	TGCGCCAGCAGCCAAGTCTGGGGTTTTGGGCAGCCCCAGCATTTT
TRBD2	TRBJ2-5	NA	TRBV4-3	CASSQDRLTSGGAETQYF	TGCGCCAGCAGCCAAGATCGCCTTACTAGCGGGGGGGCAGAGACCCAGTACTTC
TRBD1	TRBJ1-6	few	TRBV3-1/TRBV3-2	CASSQDRQGHSPLHF	TGTGCCAGCAGCCAAGACCGACAGGGGCATTCACCCCTCCACTTT
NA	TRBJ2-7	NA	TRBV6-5	CASSYSQGRAYEQYF	TGTGCCAGCAGTTACTCGCAGGGTAGAGCGTACGAGCAGTACTTC
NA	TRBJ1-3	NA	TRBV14	CASSQPGHPSGNTIYF	TGTGCCAGCAGCCAACCGGGACATCCTTCTGGAAACACCATATATTTT
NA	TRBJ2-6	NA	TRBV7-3	CASSFAKTGANVLTF	TGTGCCAGCAGCTTTGCCAAAACTGGGGCCAACGTCCTGACTTTC
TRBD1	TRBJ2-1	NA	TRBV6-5	CASSYPGTGPSNEQFF	TGTGCCAGCAGTTACCCGGGGACAGGGCCTAGCAATGAGCAGTTCTTC
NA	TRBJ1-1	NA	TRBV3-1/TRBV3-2	CASSQGGGLLNTEAFF	TGTGCCAGCAGCCAAGGGGGCGGACTGCTGAACACTGAAGCTTTCTTT
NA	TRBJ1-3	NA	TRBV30	CAWAGAGEHTIYF	TGTGCCTGGGCCGGGGCGGGAGAGCACACCATATATTTT
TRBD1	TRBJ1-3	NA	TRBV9	CASSVWDSSGNTIYF	TGTGCCAGCAGCGTCTGGGACAGCTCTGGAAACACCATATATTTT
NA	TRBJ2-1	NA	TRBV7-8	CASSRGLNFYNEQFF	TGTGCCAGCAGCCGCGGACTTAACTTCTACAATGAGCAGTTCTTC
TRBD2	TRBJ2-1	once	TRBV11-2	CASSWTSGDEQFF	TGTGCCAGCAGCTGGACTAGCGGGGATGAGCAGTTCTTC
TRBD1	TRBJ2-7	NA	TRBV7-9	CASSSRDRGYEQYF	TGTGCCAGCAGCTCTCGGGACAGGGGCTACGAGCAGTACTTC
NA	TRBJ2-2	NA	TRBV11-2	CASSPTGPTTIGELFF	TGTGCCAGCAGCCCTACCGGGCCCACGACGATCGGGGAGCTGTTTTTT
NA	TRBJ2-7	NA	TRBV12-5	CASGGGNEQYF	TGTGCTAGTGGGGGGGGAAACGAGCAGTACTTC
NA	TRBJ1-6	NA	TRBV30	CAWSVGGASVNSPLHF	TGTGCCTGGAGTGTTGGAGGGGCTTCGGTAAATTCACCCCTCCACTTT
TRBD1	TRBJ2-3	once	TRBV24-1	CATSDPTGDNTDTQYF	TGTGCCACCAGTGACCCGACAGGGGACAACACAGATACGCAGTATTTT
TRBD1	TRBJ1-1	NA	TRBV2	CATVPIQGANTEAFF	TGTGCCACAGTTCCCATACAGGGGGCGAACACTGAAGCTTTCTTT
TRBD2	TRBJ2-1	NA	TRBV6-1	CASSDFSGGARNEQFF	TGTGCCAGCAGTGACTTTAGCGGGGGGGCCCGCAATGAGCAGTTCTTC
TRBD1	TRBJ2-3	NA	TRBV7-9	CASSGDRVVTDTQYF	TGTGCCAGCAGCGGGGACAGGGTGGTTACAGATACGCAGTATTTT
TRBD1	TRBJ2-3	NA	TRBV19	CASSRWDSSTDTQYF	TGTGCCAGTAGTCGATGGGACAGCAGCACAGATACGCAGTATTTT
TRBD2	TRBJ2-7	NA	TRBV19	CASTAAGAPDYEQYF	TGTGCCAGTACCGCAGCGGGGGCCCCTGACTACGAGCAGTACTTC
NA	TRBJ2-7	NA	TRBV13	CASSLGGVPDGYEQYF	TGTGCCAGCAGCTTAGGCGGGGTCCCCGACGGGTACGAGCAGTACTTC
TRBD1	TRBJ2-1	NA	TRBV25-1	CATRGQDYNEQFF	TGTGCCACCCGTGGACAGGACTACAATGAGCAGTTCTTC
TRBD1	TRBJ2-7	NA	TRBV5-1	CASSIGQGAYEQYF	TGCGCCAGCAGCATCGGACAGGGGGCGTACGAGCAGTACTTC
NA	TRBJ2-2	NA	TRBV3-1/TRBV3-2	CASSQDPGRGGELFF	TGTGCCAGCAGCCAAGATCCAGGGCGAGGCGGGGAGCTGTTTTTT
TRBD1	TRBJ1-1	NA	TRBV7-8	CASTYRGRPVGIEAFF	TGTGCCAGCACATACAGGGGGCGCCCCGTTGGGATTGAAGCTTTCTTT
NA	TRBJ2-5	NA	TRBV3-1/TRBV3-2	CASSQVGPETQYF	TGTGCCAGCAGCCAAGTGGGCCCGGAGACCCAGTACTTC
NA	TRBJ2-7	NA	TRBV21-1	CASSKRGPYRGEQYF	TGTGCCAGCAGCAAAAGGGGGCCGTACAGGGGCGAGCAGTACTTC
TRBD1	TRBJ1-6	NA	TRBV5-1	CASSLDPGQGEPSSYNSPLHF	TGCGCCAGCAGCTTGGACCCGGGACAGGGGGAGCCGAGCTCCTATAATTCACCCCTCCACTTT